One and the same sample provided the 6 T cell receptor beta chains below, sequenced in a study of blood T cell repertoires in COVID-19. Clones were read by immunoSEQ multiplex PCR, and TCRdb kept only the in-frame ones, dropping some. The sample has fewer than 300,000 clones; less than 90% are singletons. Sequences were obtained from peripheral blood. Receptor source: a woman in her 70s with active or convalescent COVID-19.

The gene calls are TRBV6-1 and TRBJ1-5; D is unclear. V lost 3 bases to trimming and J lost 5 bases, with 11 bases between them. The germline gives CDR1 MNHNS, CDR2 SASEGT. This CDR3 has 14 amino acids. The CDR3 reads CASSETQRHQPQHF. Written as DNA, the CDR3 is TGTGCCAGCAGTGAGACACAGAGACATCAGCCCCAGCATTTT.

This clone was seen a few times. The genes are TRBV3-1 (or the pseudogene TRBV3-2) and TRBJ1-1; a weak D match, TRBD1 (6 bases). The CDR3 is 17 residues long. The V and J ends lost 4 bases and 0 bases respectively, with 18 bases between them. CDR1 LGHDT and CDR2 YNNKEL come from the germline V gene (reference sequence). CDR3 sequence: CASSPREAGAMNTEAFF. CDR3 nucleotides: TGTGCCAGCAGCCCCCGGGAGGCAGGGGCTATGAACACTGAAGCTTTCTTT.

The CDR3 reads CASSLYYLGQAQEQYF. In nucleotides, the CDR3 is TGTGCCAGCAGTTTATACTACCTTGGACAGGCGCAGGAGCAGTACTTC. V usage is TRBV27 and J usage is TRBJ2-7, with 7 bases matching TRBD1. This CDR3 comprises 16 residues. Germline V gene data show CDR1 as MNHEY and CDR2 as SMNVEV (reference sequence). V dropped 1 base and J dropped 7; count of bases not matched to a gene: 13.

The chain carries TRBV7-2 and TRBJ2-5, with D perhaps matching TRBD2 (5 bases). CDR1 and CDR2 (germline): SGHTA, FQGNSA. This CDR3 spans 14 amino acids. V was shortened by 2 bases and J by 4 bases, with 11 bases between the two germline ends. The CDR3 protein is CASSLSKAAETQYF. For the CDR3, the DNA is TGTGCCAGCAGCTTAAGCAAAGCGGCAGAGACCCAGTACTTC.

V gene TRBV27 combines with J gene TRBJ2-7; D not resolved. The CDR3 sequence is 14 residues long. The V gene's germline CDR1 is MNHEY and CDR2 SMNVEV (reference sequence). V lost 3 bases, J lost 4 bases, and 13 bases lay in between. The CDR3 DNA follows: TGTGCCAGCAGTTTTCGGCAGACTCAATACGAGCAGTACTTC. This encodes CASSFRQTQYEQYF.

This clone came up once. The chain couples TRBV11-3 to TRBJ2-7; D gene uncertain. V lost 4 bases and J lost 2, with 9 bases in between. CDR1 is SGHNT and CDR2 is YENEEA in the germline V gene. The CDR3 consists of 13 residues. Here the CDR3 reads CASSSSPAYEQYF. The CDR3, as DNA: TGTGCCAGCAGCTCATCACCGGCCTACGAGCAGTACTTC.